The next 7 T cell receptor beta chains were all read from a single sample in a study of CD8+ T cells in alopecia areata. The treatment was: oral pan-JAK inhibitor, 5-10 mg twice daily. It was cDNA, reverse transcribed from extracted RNA, that served as the sequencing template. Using immunoSEQ multiplex PCR, the repertoire was profiled, and TCRdb retains in-frame clones only, with some absent. The table lists 150,000 to 200,000 clones, approximately 61% of them singletons. Specimen: CD4+ T cells sorted from blood, collected at week 24, from a patient treated with tofacitinib. The source is a human donor with alopecia areata.

This clone was observed a handful of times. The CDR3 sequence is CSVESVYGYTF. In nucleotides, the CDR3 is TGCAGCGTTGAATCGGTTTATGGCTACACCTTC. This chain uses TRBV29-1 with TRBJ1-2; D gene uncertain. V was shortened by 2 bases and J by 5 bases, with 6 bases between the two germline ends. Germline CDR1 SQVTM, CDR2 ANQGSEA. The CDR3 totals 11 residues.

The rearrangement uses TRBV30 and TRBJ1-6; a weak D match, TRBD1 (6 bases). The CDR3 has 13 residues. Germline V gene data show CDR1 as GTSNPN and CDR2 as SVGIG (reference sequence). V was cut by 3 bases and J by 9 bases, with 12 bases left in between. The CDR3 DNA reads TGTGCCTGGAGCGGTACAGGGACTTCACCCCTCCACTTT. Translation: CAWSGTGTSPLHF.

J is TRBJ2-2 and V is TRBV27; TRBD1 matches 7 bases. Germline V gene data show CDR1 as MNHEY and CDR2 as SMNVEV (reference sequence). The CDR3 sequence is 16 residues long. The V segment lost 2 bases and the J segment 5 bases; nucleotides outside the gene matches: 8. As DNA, the CDR3 is TGTGCCAGCAGTTTAAGGGACAGACCCTTTACCGGGGAGCTGTTTTTT. It codes for CASSLRDRPFTGELFF.

The V and J genes are TRBV9 and TRBJ2-2, with 10 bases lining up with TRBD2. J was trimmed by 4 bases and V by 0 bases; bases with no gene match: 3. The CDR3 totals 16 residues. Looked up from germline, CDR1 is SGDLS and CDR2 is YYNGEE. The CDR3 sequence is CASSVASGGATGELFF. CDR3 DNA: TGTGCCAGCAGCGTAGCAAGCGGGGGGGCCACCGGGGAGCTGTTTTTT.

The J gene is TRBJ2-1, the V gene TRBV2, with D maybe TRBD1 (6 bases). The CDR3 runs to 13 residues. Trimming left V 10 bases short and J 3 bases short, with 13 bases between. The V gene's germline CDR1 is SNHLY and CDR2 FYNNEI. Here the CDR3 reads CATRQDFYNEQFF. DNA of the CDR3: TGTGCCACCAGACAGGATTTCTACAATGAGCAGTTCTTC.

This clone was observed a handful of times. The V and J genes are TRBV10-3 and TRBJ2-5; 7 bases align to TRBD2. The germline V gene encodes CDR1 ENHRY and CDR2 SYGVKD. This CDR3 region has 15 residues. V trimming: 3 bases; J trimming: 5 bases; junction bases outside the gene matches: 9. The CDR3 spells CAISDRGGGWETQYF. The CDR3 region has the DNA TGTGCCATCAGTGACAGAGGCGGGGGATGGGAGACCCAGTACTTC.

The rearrangement uses TRBV29-1 and TRBJ2-3, with D perhaps matching TRBD2 (7 bases). The CDR3 runs to 15 residues. Trimming removed 4 bases from V and 0 bases from J, with 14 bases in between. CDR1 is SQVTM and CDR2 is ANQGSEA in the germline V gene. Here the CDR3 reads CSVAGGPISTDTQYF. In DNA form, the CDR3 reads TGCAGCGTTGCGGGGGGCCCAATTAGCACAGATACGCAGTATTTT.